This T cell receptor beta chain derives from a study of T-cell memory formation after mild COVID-19. One entry per CDR3 protein results from TCRdb running MiXCR on the 5' RACE reads. The sample has fewer than 350,000 distinct CDR3 sequences, about 16% seen once. Germline values: CDR1 DFQATT, CDR2 SNEGSKA (reference sequence). The trim removed 0 bases at V and 7 bases at J, leaving 3 bases unmatched. The CDR3 has 15 residues. This receptor was taken from a man younger than 30 who had mild COVID-19 (a few samples of this study predate the infection). Cell type and time point are not known. This chain links TRBV20-1 with TRBJ1-6, with 10 positions matching TRBD1. The sequencing input was PBMCs or a T cell subset sorted from them (not recorded which). DNA for the CDR3: TGCAGTGCTAGAGATCGGGACAGGGGCAATTCACCCCTCCACTTT. Translating it yields CSARDRDRGNSPLHF.